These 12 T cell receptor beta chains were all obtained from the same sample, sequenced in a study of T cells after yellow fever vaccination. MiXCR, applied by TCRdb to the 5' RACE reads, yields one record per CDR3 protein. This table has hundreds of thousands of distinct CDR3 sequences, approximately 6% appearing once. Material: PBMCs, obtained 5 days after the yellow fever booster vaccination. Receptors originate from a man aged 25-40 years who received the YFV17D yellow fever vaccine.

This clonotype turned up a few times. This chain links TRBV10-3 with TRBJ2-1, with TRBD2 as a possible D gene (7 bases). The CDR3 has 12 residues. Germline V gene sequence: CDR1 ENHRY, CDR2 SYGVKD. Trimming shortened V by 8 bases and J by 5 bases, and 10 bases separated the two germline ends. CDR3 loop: CAIAGADNEQFF. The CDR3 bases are TGTGCCATCGCGGGGGCGGACAATGAGCAGTTCTTC.

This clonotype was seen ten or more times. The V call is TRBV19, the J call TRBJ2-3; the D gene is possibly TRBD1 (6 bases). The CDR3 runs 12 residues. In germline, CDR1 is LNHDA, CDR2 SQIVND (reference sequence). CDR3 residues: CASTGSTDTQYF. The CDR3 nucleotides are TGTGCGAGCACAGGGAGCACAGATACGCAGTATTTT.

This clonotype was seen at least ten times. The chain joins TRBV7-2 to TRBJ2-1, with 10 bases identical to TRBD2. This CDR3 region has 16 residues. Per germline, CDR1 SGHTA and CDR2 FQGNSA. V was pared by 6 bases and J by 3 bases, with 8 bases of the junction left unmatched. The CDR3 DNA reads TGTGCCAGCAGTCACACTAGCGGGAAGTACTACAATGAGCAGTTCTTC. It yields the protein CASSHTSGKYYNEQFF.

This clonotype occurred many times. The CDR3 loop reads CASTGGTGGYEQYF. CDR3 DNA: TGTGCCAGCACCGGGGGGACAGGGGGGTACGAGCAGTACTTC. This chain connects TRBV7-2 to TRBJ2-7, with 11 bases identical to TRBD1. The CDR3 consists of 14 residues. Unmatched junction bases numbered 6, after V lost 7 bases and J lost 4 bases. Per germline, CDR1 SGHTA and CDR2 FQGNSA.

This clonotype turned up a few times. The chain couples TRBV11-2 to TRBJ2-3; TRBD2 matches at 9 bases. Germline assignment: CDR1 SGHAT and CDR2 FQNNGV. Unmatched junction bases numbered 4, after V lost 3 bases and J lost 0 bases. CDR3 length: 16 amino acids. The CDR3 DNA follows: TGTGCCAGCAGCTTCACCAGCGGGGGGAGCACAGATACGCAGTATTTT. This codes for CASSFTSGGSTDTQYF.

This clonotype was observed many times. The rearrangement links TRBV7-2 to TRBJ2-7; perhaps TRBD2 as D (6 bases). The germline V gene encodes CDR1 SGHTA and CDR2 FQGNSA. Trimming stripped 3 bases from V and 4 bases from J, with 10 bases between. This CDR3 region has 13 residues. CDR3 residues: CASSLTEGYEQYF. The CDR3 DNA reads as TGTGCCAGCAGCTTGACGGAGGGTTACGAGCAGTACTTC.

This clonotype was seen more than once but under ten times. CDR3 nucleotides: TGTGCCATTCAGGGGGTCAAGAACACTGAAGCTTTCTTT. Its translation: CAIQGVKNTEAFF. The chain uses TRBV10-3 and TRBJ1-1; 7 bases align to TRBD1. Losses at the gene ends were 9 bases for V and 1 base for J; bases not matched to a gene: 5. There are 13 residues in the CDR3. Germline lookup yields CDR1 ENHRY and CDR2 SYGVKD.

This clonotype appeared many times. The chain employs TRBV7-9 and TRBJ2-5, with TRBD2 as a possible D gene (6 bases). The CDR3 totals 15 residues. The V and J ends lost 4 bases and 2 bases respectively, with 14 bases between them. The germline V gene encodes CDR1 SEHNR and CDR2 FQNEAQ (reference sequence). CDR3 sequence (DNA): TGTGCCAGCAGCTCCCCGGTGGCGGGGCAAGAGACCCAGTACTTC. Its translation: CASSSPVAGQETQYF.

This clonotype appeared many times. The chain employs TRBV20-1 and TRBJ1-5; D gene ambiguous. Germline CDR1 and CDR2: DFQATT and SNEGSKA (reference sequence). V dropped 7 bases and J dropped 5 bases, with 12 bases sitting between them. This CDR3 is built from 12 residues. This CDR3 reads CSVVGVHQPQHF. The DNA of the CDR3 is TGCAGTGTGGTGGGAGTACATCAGCCCCAGCATTTT.

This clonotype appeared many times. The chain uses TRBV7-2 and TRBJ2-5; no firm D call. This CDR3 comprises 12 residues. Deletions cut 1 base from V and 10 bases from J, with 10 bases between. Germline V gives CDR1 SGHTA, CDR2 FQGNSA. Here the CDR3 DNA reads TGTGCCAGCAGCTTAGAAAGGGTTGTCCAGTACTTC. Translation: CASSLERVVQYF.

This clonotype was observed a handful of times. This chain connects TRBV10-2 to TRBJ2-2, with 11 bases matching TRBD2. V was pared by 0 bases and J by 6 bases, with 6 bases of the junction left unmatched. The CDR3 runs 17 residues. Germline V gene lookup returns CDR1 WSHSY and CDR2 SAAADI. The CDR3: CASSESQLAGGAGELFF. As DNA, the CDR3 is TGCGCCAGCAGTGAGTCTCAGCTAGCGGGAGGTGCCGGGGAGCTGTTTTTT.

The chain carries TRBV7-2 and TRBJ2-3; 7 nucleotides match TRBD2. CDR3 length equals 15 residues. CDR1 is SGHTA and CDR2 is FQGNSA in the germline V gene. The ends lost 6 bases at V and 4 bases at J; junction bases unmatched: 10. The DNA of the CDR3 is TGTGCCAGCAGACGTGCGGGACTATTTTCAGATACGCAGTATTTT. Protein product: CASRRAGLFSDTQYF. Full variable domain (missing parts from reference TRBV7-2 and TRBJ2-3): GAGVSQSPSNKVTEKGKDVELRCDPISGHTALYWYRQSLGQGLEFLIYFQGNSAPDKSGLPSDRFSAERTGGSVSTLTIQRTQQEDSAVYLCASRRAGLFSDTQYFGPGTRLTVL.